The 6 T cell receptor beta chains below were found in one sample sequenced in a study of cytomegalovirus exposure and HLA in healthy donors. TCRdb's copy holds only in-frame clones and misses some; the assay was immunoSEQ multiplex PCR. The profile shows 150,000 or so clones, 89% of them singletons. The sample consisted of PBMCs. The receptors were gathered from a young woman in good health and CMV-seronegative.

The rearrangement links TRBV6-1 to TRBJ2-6; the D gene is possibly TRBD1 (7 bases). The CDR3 totals 19 residues. Germline V CDR1 and CDR2: MNHNS, SASEGT. The V end lost 2 bases, the J end lost 0 bases, and 17 bases lay between the germline ends. In DNA form, the CDR3 reads TGTGCCAGCAGTGAAAGGGGGCCGGGGAGGCACTCTGGGGCCAACGTCCTGACTTTC. Its protein product is CASSERGPGRHSGANVLTF.

This chain uses TRBV7-9 with TRBJ2-3, with TRBD2 identical over 16 bases. V lost 4 bases to trimming and J lost 6 bases; unmatched junction nucleotides: 10. The CDR3 loop spans 18 amino acids. The V gene's germline CDR1 is SEHNR and CDR2 FQNEAQ (reference sequence). This chain's CDR3 is CASSYQGLAGGHTDTQYF. CDR3 coding DNA: TGTGCCAGCAGCTACCAGGGACTAGCGGGGGGGCACACGGATACGCAGTATTTT.

This chain connects TRBV27 to TRBJ2-2; possibly TRBD2 for D (6 bases). Between the trimmed V and J ends, which lost 8 bases and 0 bases, there was a span of 25 bases. The CDR3 sequence is 19 residues long. The V gene's germline CDR1 is MNHEY and CDR2 SMNVEV (reference sequence). The CDR3 region is CASGWIGTGLYSNTGELFF. CDR3 nucleotides: TGTGCCAGCGGCTGGATCGGCACGGGACTTTATTCGAACACCGGGGAGCTGTTTTTT.

The gene calls are TRBV5-1 and TRBJ2-3; D might be TRBD1 (5 bases). The V and J ends lost 3 bases and 1 base respectively, with 9 bases between them. CDR3 size: 14 residues. The germline V gene has CDR1 SGHRS and CDR2 YFSETQ. The DNA of the CDR3 is TGCGCCAGCAGCTCCAGGGAAGGCACAGATACGCAGTATTTT. Translating gives CASSSREGTDTQYF.

The chain combines TRBV11-3 with TRBJ2-1; 13 bases line up with TRBD2. V lost 4 bases to trimming and J lost 4 bases; unmatched junction nucleotides: 7. The CDR3 runs to 17 residues. Germline CDR1 is SGHNT and CDR2 is YENEEA. The CDR3 DNA reads as TGTGCCAGCAGCTCCCACGGACTAGCGGGGGATTACAATGAGCAGTTCTTC. Translation: CASSSHGLAGDYNEQFF.

The chain is built from TRBV27 and TRBJ2-5, with TRBD2 matching 9 bases. The germline gives CDR1 MNHEY, CDR2 SMNVEV (reference sequence). CDR3 length equals 19 residues. With 3 bases clipped from V and 4 bases from J, the junction kept 18 bases outside the gene matches. In DNA form, the CDR3 reads TGTGCCAGCAGTTTCCGTAGGCCCCAAACCGGGACTAGCTCAGAGACCCAGTACTTC. Translated: CASSFRRPQTGTSSETQYF.